This T cell receptor beta chain was recovered during a study of T cell responses to AZD1222 COVID-19 vaccine. The CDR3 sequence is 16 residues long. Germline loops: CDR1 PRHDT, CDR2 FYEKMQ (reference sequence). Trimming cost V 5 bases and J 3 bases; bases outside gene matches: 10. Method: immunoSEQ multiplex PCR; TCRdb's copy keeps in-frame clones and lacks some. The sample gives roughly 120,000 clones, around 87% of which show up once; approximately 1.2% is in the top ten. The sample here was peripheral blood, taken on day 0 of AZD1222 vaccination. The rearrangement joins TRBV13 to TRBJ2-7; 10 bases are a match to TRBD2. The clonotype comes from an adult in good health. In DNA, the CDR3 is TGTGCCAGCAGCCGTCGTAGCGGGGGGTTTATCTACGAGCAGTACTTC. It translates to CASSRRSGGFIYEQYF.